This T cell receptor (beta chain) was profiled in a study of shared clonotypes between healthy human individuals. At the level of the study: Each donor contributed plates that comprised three CD4 naive, three CD4 memory, two CD8 naive and one CD8 memory.

Trimming pared 4 bases from V and 5 bases from J, leaving 11 bases between. The CDR3 has 14 residues. CDR1 LNHNV and CDR2 YYDKDF come from the germline V gene (reference sequence). Healthy HIV-negative adults without recent acute infections or vaccinations served as donors. About 30,000 T cell genomes, or approximately 190 ng DNA, went into the sorted-subset replicate PCRs. Assay: immunoSEQ multiplex PCR; the TCRdb copy retains only in-frame clones and omits some. The sample consists of 2,500,000 or so clones, under 95% of them appearing once. The J gene is TRBJ1-4, the V gene TRBV15, with D perhaps matching TRBD1 (6 bases). What was sequenced was naive CD4+ T cells from PBMCs. Specified subset: CD45RA+ positively selected. The clonotype originates from a man aged 18 to 29 in good health. Some clones in this sample may be carry-over from other donors' samples. The chain's CDR3 is CATSTEGGNEKLFF. CDR3 coding DNA: TGTGCCACCAGCACCGAAGGGGGGAATGAAAAACTGTTTTTT.